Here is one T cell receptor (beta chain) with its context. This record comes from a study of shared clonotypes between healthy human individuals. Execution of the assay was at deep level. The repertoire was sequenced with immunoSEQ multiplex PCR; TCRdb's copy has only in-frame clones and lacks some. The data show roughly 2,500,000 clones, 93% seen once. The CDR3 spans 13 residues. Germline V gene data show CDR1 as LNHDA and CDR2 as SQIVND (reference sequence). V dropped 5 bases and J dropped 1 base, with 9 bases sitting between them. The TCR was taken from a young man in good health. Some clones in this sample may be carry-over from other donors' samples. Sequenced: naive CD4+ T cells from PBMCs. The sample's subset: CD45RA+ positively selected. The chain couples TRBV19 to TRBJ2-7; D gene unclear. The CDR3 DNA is TGTGCCAGTAGTGTGGTGGGGTCCTACGAGCAGTACTTC. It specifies CASSVVGSYEQYF.